Each of the 10 T cell receptor beta chains below was sequenced from the same sample in a study of T cell responses to AZD1222 COVID-19 vaccine. The assay was immunoSEQ multiplex PCR, and TCRdb's table has in-frame clones only and misses some. The sample contains over 150,000 clones, 80% to 95% of which appear only once. The sample here was peripheral blood, taken 28 days after the second AZD1222 dose. These receptors were collected from an adult who received the AZD1222 COVID-19 vaccine.

The CDR3 DNA reads TGTGCCAGCAGCGTCCCAGGGACAGTCTATGGCTACACCTTC. It translates to CASSVPGTVYGYTF. The chain combines TRBV9 with TRBJ1-2, with 7 bases fitting TRBD1. With 2 bases clipped from V and 4 bases from J, the junction kept 5 bases outside the gene matches. The germline V gene has CDR1 SGDLS and CDR2 YYNGEE. The CDR3 covers 14 residues.

The chain recombines TRBV28 with TRBJ1-6, with 8 bases matching TRBD1. The CDR3 has 14 amino acids. Germline V lookup: CDR1 MDHEN, CDR2 SYDVKM. V was clipped by 6 bases and J by 9 bases; unmatched bases: 7. This CDR3 reads CASSPGQGSSPLHF. CDR3 sequence (DNA): TGTGCCAGCAGCCCCGGACAGGGCAGTTCACCCCTCCACTTT.

The V and J genes are TRBV2 and TRBJ1-6; D is possibly TRBD1 (5 bases). From germline, CDR1 is SNHLY and CDR2 FYNNEI. The germline V and J ends were trimmed by 3 bases and 7 bases, with 13 bases remaining between them. The CDR3 spans 15 residues. CDR3 sequence: CASSDRDPRNSPLHF. As DNA, the CDR3 is TGTGCCAGCAGTGACAGGGATCCTAGGAATTCACCCCTCCACTTT.

This rearrangement joins TRBV5-1 to TRBJ1-5, with D unclear. The CDR3 sequence is 15 residues long. Trimming took 4 bases from V and 3 from J, leaving 14 bases between them. Germline V gene data show CDR1 as SGHRS and CDR2 as YFSETQ. The CDR3 loop reads CASSPSPGPNQPQHF. CDR3 sequence (DNA): TGCGCCAGCAGCCCGTCGCCGGGCCCCAATCAGCCCCAGCATTTT.

This clone is a singleton in its sample. V usage is TRBV7-3 and J usage is TRBJ1-3; 8 bases are shared with TRBD1. Trimming at V came to 3 bases and at J to 0 bases, leaving 1 base not matched to a gene. CDR1 and CDR2 (germline): SGHTA, FQGTGA. CDR3 size: 15 residues. The CDR3 loop is CASSFTGGSGNTIYF. CDR3 bases: TGTGCCAGCAGCTTCACAGGGGGCTCTGGAAACACCATATATTTT. Full variable domain (rest looked up from reference TRBV7-3 and TRBJ1-3): GAGVSQTPSNKVTEKGKYVELRCDPISGHTALYWYRQSLGQGPEFLIYFQGTGAADDSGLPNDRFFAVRPEGSVSTLKIQRTERGDSAVYLCASSFTGGSGNTIYFGEGSWLTVV.

This rearrangement joins TRBV19 to TRBJ1-1; D remains ambiguous. V was clipped by 9 bases and J by 1 base, with 15 bases between them. The CDR3 consists of 14 residues. Germline-derived CDR1 and CDR2 are LNHDA and SQIVND (reference sequence). The CDR3 reads CASPYRGRNTEAFF. Here the CDR3 DNA reads TGTGCCAGCCCCTACCGGGGAAGGAACACTGAAGCTTTCTTT.

This clone was recorded once. The rearrangement joins TRBV4-2 to TRBJ1-1, with 7 bases aligning to TRBD1. Germline CDR1 is LGHNA and CDR2 is YNFKEQ. This CDR3 region has 17 residues. Trimming removed 1 base from V and 3 bases from J; junction bases left unmatched: 11. The CDR3 loop is CASSQGSTGESDTEAFF. The CDR3 nucleotides read TGTGCCAGCAGCCAAGGGTCTACAGGGGAGTCAGACACTGAAGCTTTCTTT.

V is TRBV10-3 and J is TRBJ1-3, with D perhaps TRBD1 (6 bases). CDR1 and CDR2 from the germline V gene are ENHRY and SYGVKD. There are 15 residues in the CDR3. Trimming removed 10 bases at V and 2 bases at J, with 18 bases between. CDR3 DNA: TGTGCCACCTTGGGGGACACTTCGCCTGGAAACACCATATATTTT. Translating it yields CATLGDTSPGNTIYF.

The gene calls are TRBV27 and TRBJ2-1; tentative D call: TRBD1 (5 bases). V gave up 6 bases and J gave up 8 bases, with 11 bases separating them. This CDR3 spans 12 amino acids. Germline assignment: CDR1 MNHEY and CDR2 SMNVEV (reference sequence). This chain's CDR3 is CASSRDWHEQFF. The CDR3 DNA is TGTGCCAGCAGCAGGGATTGGCATGAGCAGTTCTTC.

This clone was picked up one time. The chain has TRBV4-3 and TRBJ1-1; TRBD1 is a possible D gene (6 bases). Per the germline V gene, CDR1 is LGHNA and CDR2 is YSLEER. V was shortened by 0 bases and J by 1 base, with 24 bases between the two germline ends. The CDR3 runs 20 residues. CDR3 protein: CASSQEATGSGSLSNTEAFF. In DNA, the CDR3 is TGCGCCAGCAGCCAAGAGGCAACAGGGTCAGGTTCCTTATCGAACACTGAAGCTTTCTTT.